This TCR beta chain was observed in a study of blood T cell repertoires in COVID-19. Overall study context: Sites across the United States, Italy and Spain contributed samples from acute and convalescent COVID-19. PBMCs, B-cell-depleted T cells, or T cells provided the cDNA or gDNA that made up the material.

V dropped 6 bases and J dropped 3; count of bases not matched to a gene: 12. The CDR3 spans 18 residues. In germline, CDR1 is ENHRY, CDR2 SYGVKD. In the original analysis: Amplification with reference gene primers provided the estimates of nucleated cell counts. Using immunoSEQ multiplex PCR, the repertoire was profiled, and TCRdb retains in-frame clones only, with some absent. The V and J calls and clone size were taken over from that table, and D and trimming were inferred from the DNA. The table lists over 70,000 clones, around 88% of them singletons. This TCR was recovered from a woman over 75 with acute or convalescent COVID-19. The J gene is TRBJ2-7, the V gene TRBV10-3; 15 bases line up with TRBD2. The sequenced sample was peripheral blood. The chain's CDR3 is CAISLAGTSGRRYYEQYF. DNA of the CDR3: TGTGCCATCAGCCTTGCCGGGACTAGCGGGAGGAGGTACTACGAGCAGTACTTC.